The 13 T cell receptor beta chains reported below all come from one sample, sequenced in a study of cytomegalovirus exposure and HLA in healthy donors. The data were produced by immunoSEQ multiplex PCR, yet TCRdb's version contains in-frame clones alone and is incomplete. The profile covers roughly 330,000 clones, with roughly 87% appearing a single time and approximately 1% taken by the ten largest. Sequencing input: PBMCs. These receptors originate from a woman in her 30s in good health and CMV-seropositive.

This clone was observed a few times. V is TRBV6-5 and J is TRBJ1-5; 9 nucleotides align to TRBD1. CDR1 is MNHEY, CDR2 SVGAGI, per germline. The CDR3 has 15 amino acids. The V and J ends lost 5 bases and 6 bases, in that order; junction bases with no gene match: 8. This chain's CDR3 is CASSNSQGAAQPQHF. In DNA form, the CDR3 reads TGTGCCAGCAGTAATTCACAGGGGGCTGCTCAGCCCCAGCATTTT.

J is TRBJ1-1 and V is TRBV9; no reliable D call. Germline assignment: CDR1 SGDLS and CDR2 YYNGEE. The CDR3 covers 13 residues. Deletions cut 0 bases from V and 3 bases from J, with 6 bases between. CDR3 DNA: TGTGCCAGCAGCGTAGCACAGTACACTGAAGCTTTCTTT. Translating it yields CASSVAQYTEAFF.

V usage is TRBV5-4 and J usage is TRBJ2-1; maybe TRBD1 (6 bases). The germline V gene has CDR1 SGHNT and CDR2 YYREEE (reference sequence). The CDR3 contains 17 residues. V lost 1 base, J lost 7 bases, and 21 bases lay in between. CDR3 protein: CASSLKGGKLFVNEQFF. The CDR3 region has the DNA TGTGCCAGCAGCTTGAAAGGGGGAAAGCTCTTTGTTAATGAGCAGTTCTTC.

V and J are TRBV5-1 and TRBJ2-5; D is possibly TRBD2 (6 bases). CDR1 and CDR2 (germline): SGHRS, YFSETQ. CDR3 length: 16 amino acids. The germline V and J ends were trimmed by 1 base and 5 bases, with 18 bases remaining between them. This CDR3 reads CASSLWGDSTKETQYF. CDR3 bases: TGCGCCAGCAGCTTGTGGGGGGACTCGACAAAGGAGACCCAGTACTTC. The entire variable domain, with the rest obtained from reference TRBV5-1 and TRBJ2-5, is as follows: KAGVTQTPRYLIKTRGQQVTLSCSPISGHRSVSWYQQTPGQGLQFLFEYFSETQRNKGNFPGRFSGRQFSNSRSEMNVSTLELGDSALYLCASSLWGDSTKETQYFGPGTRLLVL.

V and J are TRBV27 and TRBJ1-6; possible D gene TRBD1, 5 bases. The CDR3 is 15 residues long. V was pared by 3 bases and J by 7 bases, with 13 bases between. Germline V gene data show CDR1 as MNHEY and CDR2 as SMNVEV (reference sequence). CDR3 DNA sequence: TGTGCCAGCAGTTTCTTTCAGGGAAACAATTCACCCCTCCACTTT. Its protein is CASSFFQGNNSPLHF.

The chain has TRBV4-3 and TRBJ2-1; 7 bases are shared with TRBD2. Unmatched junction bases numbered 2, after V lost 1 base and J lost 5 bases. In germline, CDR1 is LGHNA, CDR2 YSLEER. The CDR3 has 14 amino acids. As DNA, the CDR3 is TGCGCCAGCAGCCAAGGTCTAGCGGACAATGAGCAGTTCTTC. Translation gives CASSQGLADNEQFF.

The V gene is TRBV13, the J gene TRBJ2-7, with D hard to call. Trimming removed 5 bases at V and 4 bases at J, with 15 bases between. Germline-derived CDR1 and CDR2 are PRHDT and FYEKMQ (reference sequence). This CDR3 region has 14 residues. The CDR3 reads CASSHINNRYEQYF. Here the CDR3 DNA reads TGTGCCAGCAGCCACATTAACAACAGATACGAGCAGTACTTC.

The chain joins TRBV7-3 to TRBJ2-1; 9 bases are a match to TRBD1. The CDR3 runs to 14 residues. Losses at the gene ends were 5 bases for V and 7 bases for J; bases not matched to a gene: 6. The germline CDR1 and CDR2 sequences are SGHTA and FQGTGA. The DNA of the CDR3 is TGTGCCAGCAGCCCAGGGACAGGGAATAATGAGCAGTTCTTC. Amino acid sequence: CASSPGTGNNEQFF.

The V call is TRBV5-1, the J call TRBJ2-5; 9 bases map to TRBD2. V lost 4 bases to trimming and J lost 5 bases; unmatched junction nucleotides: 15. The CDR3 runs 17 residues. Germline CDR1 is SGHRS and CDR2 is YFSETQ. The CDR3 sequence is CASSLGLASGTGETQYF. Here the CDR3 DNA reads TGCGCCAGCAGCCTTGGATTGGCTAGCGGGACGGGGGAGACCCAGTACTTC.

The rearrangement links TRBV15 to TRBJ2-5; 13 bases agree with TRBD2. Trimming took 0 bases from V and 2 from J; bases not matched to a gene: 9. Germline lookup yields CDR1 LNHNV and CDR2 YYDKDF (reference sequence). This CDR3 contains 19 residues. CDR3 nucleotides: TGTGCCACCAGCAGAGAAGGACTAGCGGGAGAGTTGGATCAAGAGACCCAGTACTTC. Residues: CATSREGLAGELDQETQYF.

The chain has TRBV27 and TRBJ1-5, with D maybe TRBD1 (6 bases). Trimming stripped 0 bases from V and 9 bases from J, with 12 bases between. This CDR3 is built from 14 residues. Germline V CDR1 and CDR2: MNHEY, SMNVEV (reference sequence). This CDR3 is CASSLSRGGRPQHF. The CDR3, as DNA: TGTGCCAGCAGTTTATCGAGGGGGGGACGGCCCCAGCATTTT.

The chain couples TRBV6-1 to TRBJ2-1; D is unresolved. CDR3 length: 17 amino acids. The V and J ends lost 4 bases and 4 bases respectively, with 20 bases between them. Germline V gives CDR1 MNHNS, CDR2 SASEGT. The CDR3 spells CASSGSHMILIYNEQFF. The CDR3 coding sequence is TGTGCCAGCAGTGGATCCCATATGATCCTTATTTACAATGAGCAGTTCTTC.

CDR3 bases: TGCGCCAGCAGCCTGGGGACTAGCGGGAGGACGGGGGTAGCCAAAAACATTCAGTACTTC. Its protein is CASSLGTSGRTGVAKNIQYF. The chain uses TRBV4-3 and TRBJ2-4; 15 bases line up with TRBD2. J lost 0 bases, V lost 4 bases, and 10 bases had no gene match. CDR3 length equals 20 residues. Germline V gives CDR1 LGHNA, CDR2 YSLEER.